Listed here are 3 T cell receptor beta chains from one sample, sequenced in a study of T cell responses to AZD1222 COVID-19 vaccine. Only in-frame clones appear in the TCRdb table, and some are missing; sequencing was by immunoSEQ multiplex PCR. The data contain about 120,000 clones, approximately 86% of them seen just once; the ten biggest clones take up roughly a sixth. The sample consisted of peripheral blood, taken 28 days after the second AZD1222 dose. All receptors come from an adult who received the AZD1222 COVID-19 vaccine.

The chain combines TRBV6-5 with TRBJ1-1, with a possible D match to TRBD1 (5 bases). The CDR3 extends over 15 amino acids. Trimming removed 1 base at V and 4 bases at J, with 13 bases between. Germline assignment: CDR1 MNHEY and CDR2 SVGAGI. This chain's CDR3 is CASSYYPGGSTEAFF. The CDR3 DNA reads TGTGCCAGCAGTTACTATCCCGGGGGGAGCACTGAAGCTTTCTTT.

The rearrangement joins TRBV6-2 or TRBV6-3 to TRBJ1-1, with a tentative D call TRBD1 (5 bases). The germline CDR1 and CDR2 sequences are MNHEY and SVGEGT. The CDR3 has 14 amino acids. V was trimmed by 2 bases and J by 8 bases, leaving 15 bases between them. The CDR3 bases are TGTGCCAGCAGTTACCTCGGGGGGAAGCGCGAAGCTTTCTTT. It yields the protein CASSYLGGKREAFF.

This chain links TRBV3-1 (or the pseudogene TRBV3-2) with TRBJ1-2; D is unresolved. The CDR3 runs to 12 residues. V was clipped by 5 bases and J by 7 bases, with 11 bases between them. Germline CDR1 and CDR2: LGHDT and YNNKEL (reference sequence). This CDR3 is CASSLSEGGYTF. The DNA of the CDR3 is TGTGCCAGCAGCTTAAGTGAAGGTGGCTACACCTTC.